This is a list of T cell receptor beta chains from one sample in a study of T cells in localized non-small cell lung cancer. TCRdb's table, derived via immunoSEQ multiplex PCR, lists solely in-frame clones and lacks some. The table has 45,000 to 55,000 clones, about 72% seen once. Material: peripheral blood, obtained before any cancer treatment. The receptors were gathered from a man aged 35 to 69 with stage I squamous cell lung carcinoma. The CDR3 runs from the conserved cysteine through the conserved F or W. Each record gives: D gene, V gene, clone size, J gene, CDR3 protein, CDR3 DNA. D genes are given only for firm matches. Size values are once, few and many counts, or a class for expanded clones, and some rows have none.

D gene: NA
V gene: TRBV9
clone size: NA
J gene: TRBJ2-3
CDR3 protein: CASSVGAGAGDTQYF
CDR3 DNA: TGTGCCAGCAGCGTAGGTGCGGGGGCGGGTGATACGCAGTATTTT

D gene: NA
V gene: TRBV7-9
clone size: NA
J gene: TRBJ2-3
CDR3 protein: CASSLEVAGTDTQYF
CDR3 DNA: TGTGCCAGCAGCTTAGAGGTAGCAGGCACAGATACGCAGTATTTT

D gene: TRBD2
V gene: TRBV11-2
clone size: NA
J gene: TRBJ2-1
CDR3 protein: CASSFGGGDYNEQFF
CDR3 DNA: TGTGCCAGCAGCTTCGGCGGGGGGGACTACAATGAGCAGTTCTTC

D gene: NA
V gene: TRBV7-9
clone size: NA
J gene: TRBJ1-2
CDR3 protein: CASSQDGNYGYTF
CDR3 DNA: TGTGCCAGCAGCCAGGACGGCAACTATGGCTACACCTTC

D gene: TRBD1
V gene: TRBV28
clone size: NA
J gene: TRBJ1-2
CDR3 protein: CASSSYGGTGRGYTF
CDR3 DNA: TGTGCCAGCAGTTCATATGGGGGGACAGGGCGAGGCTACACCTTC

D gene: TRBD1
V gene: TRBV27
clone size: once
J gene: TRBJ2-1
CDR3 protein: CASSLYSGTGNEQFF
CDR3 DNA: TGTGCCAGCAGTTTATATAGTGGGACAGGGAATGAGCAGTTCTTC

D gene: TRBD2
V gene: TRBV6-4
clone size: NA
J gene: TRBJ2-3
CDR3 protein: CASSDRGGPFSTDTQYF
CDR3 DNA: TGTGCCAGCAGTGACCGGGGGGGGCCGTTTAGCACAGATACGCAGTATTTT

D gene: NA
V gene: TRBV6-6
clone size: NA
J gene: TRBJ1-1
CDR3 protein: CASSGRGTEAFF
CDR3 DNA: TGTGCCAGCAGTGGACGGGGGACTGAAGCTTTCTTT

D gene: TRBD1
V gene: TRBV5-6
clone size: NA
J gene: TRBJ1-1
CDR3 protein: CASSFGTGGTEAFF
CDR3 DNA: TGTGCCAGCAGCTTCGGGACAGGGGGCACTGAAGCTTTCTTT

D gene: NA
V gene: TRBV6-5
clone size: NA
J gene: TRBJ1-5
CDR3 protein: CASNDQPQHF
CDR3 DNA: TGTGCCAGCAATGATCAGCCCCAGCATTTT

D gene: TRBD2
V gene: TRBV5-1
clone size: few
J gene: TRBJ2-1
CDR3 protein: CASSSTGGRNEQFF
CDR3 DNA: TGCGCCAGCAGCTCAACGGGGGGGCGCAATGAGCAGTTCTTC

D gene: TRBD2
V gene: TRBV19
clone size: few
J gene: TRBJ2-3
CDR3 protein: CASSIDPGGSRTDTQYF
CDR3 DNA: TGTGCCAGTAGTATAGATCCGGGAGGCTCTCGCACAGATACGCAGTATTTT

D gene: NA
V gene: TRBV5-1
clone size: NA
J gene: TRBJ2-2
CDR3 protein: CASTQISGGELFF
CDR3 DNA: TGCGCCAGCACCCAAATAAGCGGGGGGGAGCTGTTTTTT

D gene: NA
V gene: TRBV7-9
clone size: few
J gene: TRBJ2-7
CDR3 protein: CASSLWFNPYEQYF
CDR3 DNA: TGTGCCAGCAGCCTCTGGTTCAACCCGTACGAGCAGTACTTC

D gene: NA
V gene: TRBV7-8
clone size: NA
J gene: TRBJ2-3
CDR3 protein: CASSLDRTDTQYF
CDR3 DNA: TGTGCCAGCAGCTTAGACCGCACAGATACGCAGTATTTT

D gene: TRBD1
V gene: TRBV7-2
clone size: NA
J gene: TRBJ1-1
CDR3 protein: CASSSTGEVSFF
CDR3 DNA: TGTGCCAGCAGCTCAACAGGGGAAGTGTCTTTCTTT

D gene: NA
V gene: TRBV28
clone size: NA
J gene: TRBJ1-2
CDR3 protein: CASSLWASGKGDYGYTF
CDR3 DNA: TGTGCCAGCAGTCTCTGGGCATCTGGGAAAGGAGACTATGGCTACACCTTC

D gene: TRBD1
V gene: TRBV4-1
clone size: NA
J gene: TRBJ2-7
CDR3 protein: CASSERTGTGNREQYF
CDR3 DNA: TGCGCCAGCAGCGAAAGAACGGGGACAGGGAATCGCGAGCAGTACTTC

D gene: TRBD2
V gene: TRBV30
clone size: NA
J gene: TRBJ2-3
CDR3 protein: CAWTRLAGGNTQYF
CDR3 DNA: TGTGCCTGGACACGTCTAGCGGGGGGGAATACGCAGTATTTT

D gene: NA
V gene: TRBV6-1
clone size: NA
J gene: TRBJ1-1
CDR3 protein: CASSAFENTEAFF
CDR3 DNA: TGTGCCAGCAGTGCCTTTGAGAACACTGAAGCTTTCTTT

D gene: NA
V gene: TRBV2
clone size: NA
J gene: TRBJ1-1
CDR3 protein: CASRGGQLNTEAFF
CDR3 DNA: TGTGCCAGCAGGGGAGGACAGCTCAACACTGAAGCTTTCTTT

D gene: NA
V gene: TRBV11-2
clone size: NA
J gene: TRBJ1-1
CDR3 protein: CASSQDDTEAFF
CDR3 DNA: TGTGCCAGCAGCCAAGATGACACTGAAGCTTTCTTT

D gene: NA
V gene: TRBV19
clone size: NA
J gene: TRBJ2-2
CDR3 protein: CASRETGNTGELFF
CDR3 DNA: TGTGCCAGTAGGGAAACGGGCAACACCGGGGAGCTGTTTTTT

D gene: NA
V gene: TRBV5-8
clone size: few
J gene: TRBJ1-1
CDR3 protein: CASSPRPGDSTEAFF
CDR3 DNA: TGTGCCAGCAGCCCGCGTCCAGGGGATAGCACTGAAGCTTTCTTT

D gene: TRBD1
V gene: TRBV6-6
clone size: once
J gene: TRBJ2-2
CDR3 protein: CASSTGQGGVFF
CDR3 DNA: TGTGCCAGCAGTACCGGACAGGGCGGAGTGTTTTTT

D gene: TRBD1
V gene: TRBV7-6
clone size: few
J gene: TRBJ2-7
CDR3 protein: CASSQGQFHTYEQYF
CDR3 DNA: TGTGCCAGCAGCCAGGGACAGTTCCACACCTACGAGCAGTACTTC

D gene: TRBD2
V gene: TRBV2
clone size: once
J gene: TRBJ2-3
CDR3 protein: CASHRLAGADTQYF
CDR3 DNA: TGTGCCAGCCATCGATTAGCGGGGGCTGATACGCAGTATTTT

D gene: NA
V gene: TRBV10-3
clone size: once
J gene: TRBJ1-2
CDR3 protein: CAISESTKGSLGYTF
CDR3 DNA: TGTGCCATCAGTGAGTCGACGAAGGGCTCCTTAGGCTACACCTTC

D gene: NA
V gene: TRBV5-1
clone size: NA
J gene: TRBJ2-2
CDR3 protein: CASSLVDSRRENTGELFF
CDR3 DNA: TGCGCCAGCAGCTTGGTGGACAGCCGGAGAGAAAACACCGGGGAGCTGTTTTTT

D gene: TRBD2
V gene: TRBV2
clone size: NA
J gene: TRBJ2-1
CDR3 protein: CASSEKGASGVYNEQFF
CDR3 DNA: TGTGCCAGCAGTGAAAAGGGAGCTAGCGGGGTTTACAATGAGCAGTTCTTC

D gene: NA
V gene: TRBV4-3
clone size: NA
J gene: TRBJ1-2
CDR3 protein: CASSLAGGVYSGYTF
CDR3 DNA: TGCGCCAGCAGTTTAGCGGGGGGGGTATATTCTGGCTACACCTTC

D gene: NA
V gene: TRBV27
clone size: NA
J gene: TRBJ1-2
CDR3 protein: CASSLSGTVDYGYTF
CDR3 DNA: TGTGCCAGCAGTTTATCCGGGACCGTTGACTATGGCTACACCTTC

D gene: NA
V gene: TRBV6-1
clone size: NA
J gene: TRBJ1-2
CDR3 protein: CASREPGEDGYTF
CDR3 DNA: TGTGCCAGCAGGGAACCAGGGGAAGATGGCTACACCTTC

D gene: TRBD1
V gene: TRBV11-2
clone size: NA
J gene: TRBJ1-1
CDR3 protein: CASSLRQGTEAFF
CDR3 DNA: TGTGCCAGCAGCTTGAGACAGGGTACTGAAGCTTTCTTT

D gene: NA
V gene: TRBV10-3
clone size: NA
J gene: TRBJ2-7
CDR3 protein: CAISEGPVYEQYF
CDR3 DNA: TGTGCCATCAGTGAGGGTCCGGTCTACGAGCAGTACTTC

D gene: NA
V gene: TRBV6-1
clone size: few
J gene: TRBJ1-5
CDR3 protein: CAIRWEGNQPQHF
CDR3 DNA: TGTGCCATTCGGTGGGAAGGGAATCAGCCCCAGCATTTT

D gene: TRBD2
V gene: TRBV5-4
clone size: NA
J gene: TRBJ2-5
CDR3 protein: CASSLQRGASETQYF
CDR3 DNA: TGTGCCAGCAGCTTGCAGCGGGGGGCCTCCGAGACCCAGTACTTC

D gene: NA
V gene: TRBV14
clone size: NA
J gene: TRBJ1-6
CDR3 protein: CASSQVRGLTYNSPLHF
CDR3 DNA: TGTGCCAGCAGCCAAGTTAGGGGCCTCACCTATAATTCACCCCTCCACTTT

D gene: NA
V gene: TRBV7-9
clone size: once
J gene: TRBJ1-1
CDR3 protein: CASSLGAGNTEAFF
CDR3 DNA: TGTGCCAGCAGCTTAGGGGCGGGAAACACTGAAGCTTTCTTT

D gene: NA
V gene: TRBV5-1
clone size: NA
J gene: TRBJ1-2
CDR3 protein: CASSLKGQDHYGYTF
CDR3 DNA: TGCGCCAGCAGCTTAAAGGGGCAGGACCACTATGGCTACACCTTC

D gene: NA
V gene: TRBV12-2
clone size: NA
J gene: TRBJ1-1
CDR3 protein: CASRDAGTEDSEAEAFF
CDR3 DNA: TGTGCAAGTCGCGACGCCGGGACGGAGGATTCAGAGGCTGAAGCTTTCTTT

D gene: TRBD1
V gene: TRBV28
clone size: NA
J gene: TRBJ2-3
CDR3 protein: CASSRDRVTDTQYF
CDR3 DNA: TGTGCCAGCAGTCGGGACAGGGTGACAGATACGCAGTATTTT

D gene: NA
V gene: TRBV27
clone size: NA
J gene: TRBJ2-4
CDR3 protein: CASSSYDELAKNIQYF
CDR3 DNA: TGTGCCAGCAGTTCCTATGATGAACTAGCCAAAAACATTCAGTACTTC

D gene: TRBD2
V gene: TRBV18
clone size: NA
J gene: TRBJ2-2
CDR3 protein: CASSAGTSPTGELFF
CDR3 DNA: TGTGCCAGCTCAGCCGGGACTAGTCCGACCGGGGAGCTGTTTTTT

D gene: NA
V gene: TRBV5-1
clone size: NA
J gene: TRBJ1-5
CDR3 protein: CASSFEGTQPQHF
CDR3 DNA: TGCGCCAGCAGCTTTGAGGGGACCCAGCCCCAGCATTTT

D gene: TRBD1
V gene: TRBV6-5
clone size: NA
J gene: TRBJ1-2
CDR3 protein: CATLRGTGTNGYTF
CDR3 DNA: TGTGCCACCCTCCGGGGGACAGGAACTAATGGCTACACCTTC